This entry lists 22 T cell receptor beta chains sequenced from one sample in a study of chemoradiotherapy in HPV16-positive cancers. The assay was immunoSEQ multiplex PCR, and TCRdb's table has in-frame clones only and misses some. The repertoire holds more than 11,000 clones, about two thirds seen once, with around 19% in the top ten. The specimen was collected from a patient who underwent chemoradiotherapy. The receptors originated from a human donor with HPV-associated anogenital cancer.

This clone came up a few times. V gene TRBV14 combines with J gene TRBJ2-7; D is undetermined. V gave up 5 bases and J gave up 4 bases, with 6 bases separating them. The V gene's germline CDR1 is SGHDN and CDR2 FVKESK. The CDR3 runs 11 residues. The CDR3 nucleotides read TGTGCCAGCAGCGCCGGGTACGAGCAGTACTTC. Translated: CASSAGYEQYF. Together with reference TRBV14 and TRBJ2-7, the CDR3 gives the full variable domain: EAGVTQFPSHSVIEKGQTVTLRCDPISGHDNLYWYRRVMGKEIKFLLHFVKESKQDESGMPNNRFLAERTGGTYSTLKVQPAELEDSGVYFCASSAGYEQYFGPGTRLTVT.

V gene TRBV4-3 combines with J gene TRBJ1-1; no firm D call. CDR3 size: 15 residues. V was shortened by 0 bases and J by 0 bases, with 8 bases between the two germline ends. Germline V CDR1 and CDR2: LGHNA, YSLEER. CDR3 DNA sequence: TGCGCCAGCAGCCAAGATCACGCGGTGAACACTGAAGCTTTCTTT. Its protein is CASSQDHAVNTEAFF.

The rearrangement uses TRBV15 and TRBJ1-2; 11 bases match TRBD1. There are 15 residues in the CDR3. Losses at the gene ends were 5 bases for V and 11 bases for J; bases not matched to a gene: 13. CDR1 is LNHNV and CDR2 is YYDKDF in the germline V gene (reference sequence). CDR3: CATSGGQGAGIGYTF. CDR3 DNA sequence: TGTGCCACCAGCGGAGGACAGGGGGCGGGTATCGGATACACCTTC.

This sequence joins TRBV11-3 and TRBJ2-5; D gene ambiguous. The CDR3 consists of 15 residues. Trimming cost V 3 bases and J 4 bases, with 15 bases left between them. Germline V lookup: CDR1 SGHNT, CDR2 YENEEA. In nucleotides, the CDR3 is TGTGCCAGCAGCTTTCTCCCAGGACCTCGAGAGACCCAGTACTTC. This sequence encodes CASSFLPGPRETQYF.

V usage is TRBV7-9 and J usage is TRBJ1-1, with D possibly TRBD1 on 5 matching bases. Deletions cut 5 bases from V and 3 bases from J, with 22 bases between. The CDR3 length is 17 residues. Germline loops: CDR1 SEHNR, CDR2 FQNEAQ (reference sequence). The CDR3 DNA is TGTGCCAGCAGCCCTACATCTTGGGGCAGAAAAGACACTGAAGCTTTCTTT. Amino acids: CASSPTSWGRKDTEAFF.

This clone was counted between two and nine times. J is TRBJ2-2 and V is TRBV7-2; TRBD1 might be the D (6 bases). The ends were cut back, 6 bases at V and 2 bases at J, with 13 bases in the middle. Germline V gene data show CDR1 as SGHTA and CDR2 as FQGNSA. The CDR3 has 15 amino acids. The CDR3 reads CASRVGHINTGELFF. The CDR3 DNA reads as TGTGCCAGCAGGGTGGGACACATAAACACCGGGGAGCTGTTTTTT. The whole variable domain, remainder taken from reference TRBV7-2 and TRBJ2-2, is GAGVSQSPSNKVTEKGKDVELRCDPISGHTALYWYRQSLGQGLEFLIYFQGNSAPDKSGLPSDRFSAERTGGSVSTLTIQRTQQEDSAVYLCASRVGHINTGELFFGEGSRLTVL.

A few counts support this clone. The chain employs TRBV20-1 and TRBJ1-3; TRBD1 matches 7 bases. Germline assignment: CDR1 DFQATT and CDR2 SNEGSKA (reference sequence). Germline trimming cut 5 bases from V and 7 bases from J; bases unmatched to any gene: 2. The CDR3 covers 11 residues. In DNA form, the CDR3 reads TGCAGTGCTGAACAGGGGAACACCATATATTTT. Translating it yields CSAEQGNTIYF.

This clone appeared a few times. This chain joins TRBV30 and TRBJ1-6; D not certain. The V end was cut by 8 bases, the J end by 11 bases, with 22 bases between. CDR3 length: 14 amino acids. Germline CDR1 is GTSNPN and CDR2 is SVGIG (reference sequence). Here the CDR3 DNA reads TGTGCCCAAACAGACGGCCGGTCCACTACACCCCTCCACTTT. Encoded protein: CAQTDGRSTTPLHF. Full variable domain (missing parts from reference TRBV30 and TRBJ1-6): SQTIHQWPATLVQPVGSPLSLECTVEGTSNPNLYWYRQAAGRGLQLLFYSVGIGQISSEVPQNLSASRPQDRQFILSSKKLLLSDSGFYLCAQTDGRSTTPLHFGNGTRLTVT.

The chain joins TRBV18 to TRBJ2-6; D unresolved. CDR1 and CDR2 (germline): KGHSH, LQKENI. The CDR3 extends over 15 amino acids. V was cut by 2 bases and J by 0 bases, with 5 bases left in between. The CDR3 protein is CASSPAFSGANVLTF. DNA for the CDR3: TGTGCCAGCTCACCAGCCTTCTCTGGGGCCAACGTCCTGACTTTC.

This clone was seen a few times. This chain joins TRBV19 and TRBJ1-1, with unresolved D. The CDR3 has 13 amino acids. The germline V gene encodes CDR1 LNHDA and CDR2 SQIVND (reference sequence). V gave up 10 bases and J gave up 6 bases, with 18 bases separating them. DNA for the CDR3: TGTGCCACAAGAGGCCTCCGTGTACCTGAAGCTTTCTTT. It codes for CATRGLRVPEAFF.

The chain joins TRBV11-2 to TRBJ2-7, with 8 bases fitting TRBD1. V was clipped by 5 bases and J by 2 bases; unmatched bases: 5. Germline-derived CDR1 and CDR2 are SGHAT and FQNNGV. The length of the CDR3 is 14 residues. The CDR3 nucleotides read TGTGCCAGCAGCGCCGGGACAGGTGCCTACGAGCAGTACTTC. It is translated as CASSAGTGAYEQYF. The full variable domain, in which reference TRBV11-2 and TRBJ2-7 provide the parts outside the CDR3, is EAGVAQSPRYKIIEKRQSVAFWCNPISGHATLYWYQQILGQGPKLLIQFQNNGVVDDSQLPKDRFSAERLKGVDSTLKIQPAKLEDSAVYLCASSAGTGAYEQYFGPGTRLTVT.

This sequence joins TRBV7-9 and TRBJ1-6; possible D gene TRBD1, 6 bases. CDR1 and CDR2 from the germline V gene are SEHNR and FQNEAQ (reference sequence). V lost 4 bases and J lost 1, with 14 bases in between. The CDR3 loop spans 17 amino acids. For the CDR3, the DNA is TGTGCCAGCAGCTATTCGATAGGGGGATCCTATAATTCACCCCTCCACTTT. Protein sequence: CASSYSIGGSYNSPLHF.

The J gene is TRBJ1-1, the V gene TRBV7-9, with D unclear. The V end lost 4 bases, the J end lost 2 bases, and 8 bases lay between the germline ends. Germline CDR1 and CDR2: SEHNR and FQNEAQ (reference sequence). CDR3 length equals 13 residues. The CDR3 region is CASSSVFNTEAFF. The CDR3, as DNA: TGTGCCAGCAGCTCCGTGTTTAACACTGAAGCTTTCTTT.

The J gene is TRBJ2-2, the V gene TRBV19, with 7 nucleotides matching TRBD1. J lost 4 bases, V lost 3 bases, and 8 bases had no gene match. CDR3 length: 16 amino acids. CDR1 LNHDA and CDR2 SQIVND come from the germline V gene (reference sequence). CDR3 sequence (DNA): TGTGCCAGTAGTATTGCGAGGGGGCGTATCACCGGGGAGCTGTTTTTT. Translation gives CASSIARGRITGELFF.

This clone has a single count. The V and J genes are TRBV28 and TRBJ1-2, with D maybe TRBD1 (5 bases). Germline V CDR1 and CDR2: MDHEN, SYDVKM. The V end was cut by 1 base, the J end by 7 bases, with 7 bases between. The CDR3 loop spans 12 amino acids. The CDR3 loop is CASSLYGAGYTF. Here the CDR3 DNA reads TGTGCCAGCAGTTTATATGGGGCTGGCTACACCTTC.

V and J are TRBV19 and TRBJ2-7, with D possibly being TRBD2 (5 bases). Germline V lookup: CDR1 LNHDA, CDR2 SQIVND (reference sequence). This CDR3 has 13 amino acids. Trimming took 5 bases from V and 0 from J, leaving 8 bases between them. Here the CDR3 reads CASSFGLSYEQYF. The CDR3 region has the DNA TGTGCCAGTAGTTTTGGACTCTCCTACGAGCAGTACTTC.

The rearrangement uses TRBV4-3 and TRBJ2-6, with D tentatively TRBD2 (6 bases). Trimming removed 5 bases at V and 1 base at J, with 15 bases between. Germline-derived CDR1 and CDR2 are LGHNA and YSLEER. This CDR3 has 17 residues. CDR3 amino acids: CASSSSGSASGANVLTF. CDR3 DNA sequence: TGCGCCAGCAGCTCGTCCGGGAGCGCTTCTGGGGCCAACGTCCTGACTTTC.

J is TRBJ1-1 and V is TRBV5-4; the D gene is possibly TRBD1 (5 bases). CDR3 length: 14 residues. V was cut by 0 bases and J by 6 bases, with 12 bases left in between. Germline assignment: CDR1 SGHNT and CDR2 YYREEE (reference sequence). CDR3 in amino acids: CASSLEGLRPEAFF. The DNA for the CDR3 is TGTGCCAGCAGCTTGGAGGGACTGAGGCCTGAAGCTTTCTTT. Combining the CDR3 with reference TRBV5-4 and TRBJ1-1 gives the whole variable domain ETGVTQSPTHLIKTRGQQVTLRCSSQSGHNTVSWYQQALGQGPQFIFQYYREEENGRGNFPPRFSGLQFPNYSSELNVNALELDDSALYLCASSLEGLRPEAFFGQGTRLTVV.

The rearrangement uses TRBV7-2 and TRBJ2-1; 10 positions match TRBD2. After removal of 1 base from V and 9 bases from J, the junction contained 6 bases not matched to a gene. This CDR3 has 15 residues. CDR1 SGHTA and CDR2 FQGNSA come from the germline V gene. Here the CDR3 DNA reads TGTGCCAGCAGCTTAGGAGCGGGGGGGCCAAGTGAGCAGTTCTTC. Amino acids: CASSLGAGGPSEQFF.

This clone occurred once. The chain joins TRBV7-6 to TRBJ1-1; 8 nucleotides align to TRBD1. The CDR3 length is 18 residues. V gave up 5 bases and J gave up 1 base; unmatched junction bases: 15. Germline CDR1 reads SGHVS; CDR2 reads FNYEAQ. The CDR3, as DNA: TGTGCCAGCAGCCAAAAGCTAGGGACAGGCCAACCGAACACTGAAGCTTTCTTT. Protein: CASSQKLGTGQPNTEAFF.

The chain recombines TRBV28 with TRBJ1-6; 7 bases are shared with TRBD1. Germline CDR1 is MDHEN and CDR2 is SYDVKM. CDR3 length: 17 amino acids. V shed 5 bases, J shed 0 bases, and the junction held 7 bases outside the gene matches. This chain's CDR3 is CASSVRDSSSYNSPLHF. In nucleotides, the CDR3 is TGTGCCAGCAGTGTACGGGACAGCAGCTCCTATAATTCACCCCTCCACTTT.

This clone has more than one count but fewer than ten. The chain couples TRBV19 to TRBJ1-5; 8 nucleotides match TRBD1. The J segment lost 9 bases and the V segment lost 6 bases, leaving 7 bases of the junction unmatched. Germline-derived CDR1 and CDR2 are LNHDA and SQIVND (reference sequence). The CDR3 contains 13 residues. The DNA of the CDR3 is TGTGCCAGTAGAGGGACAGGAGAGCGGCCCCAGCATTTT. As protein: CASRGTGERPQHF.